The source of this T cell receptor (beta chain) is a study of blood T cell repertoires in COVID-19. In the original processing: Nucleated cell counts were estimated from reference gene primer amplification. The method was immunoSEQ multiplex PCR; TCRdb's version includes in-frame clones alone and lacks a portion of them. The V and J calls and clone size come from that table; D and trimming were worked out from the DNA. The sample shows about 210,000 clones, 83% of them seen only once. Trimming stripped 9 bases from V and 7 bases from J, with 11 bases between. CDR1 KGHDR and CDR2 SFDVKD come from the germline V gene. The CDR3 is 11 amino acids.

The V and J genes are TRBV24-1 and TRBJ1-2; tentatively, D is TRBD1 (6 bases). The clonotype originates from a woman between 40 and 50 years old with active or convalescent COVID-19. Sequenced input: peripheral blood. In nucleotides, the CDR3 is TGTGCCACCTCACCAGGGGCTGGCTACACCTTC. Translated, it gives CATSPGAGYTF.